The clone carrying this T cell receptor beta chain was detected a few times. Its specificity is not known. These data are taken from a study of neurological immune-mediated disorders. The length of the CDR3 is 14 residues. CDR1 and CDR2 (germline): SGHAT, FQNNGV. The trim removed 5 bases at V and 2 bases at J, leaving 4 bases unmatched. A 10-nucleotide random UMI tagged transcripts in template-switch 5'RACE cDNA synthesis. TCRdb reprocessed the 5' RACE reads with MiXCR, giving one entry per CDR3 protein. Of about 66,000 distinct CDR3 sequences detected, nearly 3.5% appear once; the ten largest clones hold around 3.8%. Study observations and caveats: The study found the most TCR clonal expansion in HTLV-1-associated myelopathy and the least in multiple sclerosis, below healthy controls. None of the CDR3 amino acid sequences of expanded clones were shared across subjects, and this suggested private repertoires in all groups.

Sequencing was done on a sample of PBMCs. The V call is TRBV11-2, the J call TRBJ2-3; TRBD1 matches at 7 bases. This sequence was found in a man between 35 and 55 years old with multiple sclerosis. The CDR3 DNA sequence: TGTGCCAGCAGCCAGGGGGTAATCACAGATACGCAGTATTTT. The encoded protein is CASSQGVITDTQYF.